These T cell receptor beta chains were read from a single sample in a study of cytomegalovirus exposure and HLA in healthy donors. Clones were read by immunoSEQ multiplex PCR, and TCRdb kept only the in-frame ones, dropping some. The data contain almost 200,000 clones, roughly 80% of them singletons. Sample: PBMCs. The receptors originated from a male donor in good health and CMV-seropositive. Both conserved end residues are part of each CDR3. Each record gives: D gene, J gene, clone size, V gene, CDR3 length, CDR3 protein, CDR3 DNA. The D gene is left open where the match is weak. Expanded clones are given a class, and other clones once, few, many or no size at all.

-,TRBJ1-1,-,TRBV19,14,CASSIEGRGTEAFF,TGTGCCAGTAGTATAGAGGGCAGGGGCACTGAAGCTTTCTTT
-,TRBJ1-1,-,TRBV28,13,CASSLAGNTEAFF,TGTGCCAGCAGTTTAGCGGGGAACACTGAAGCTTTCTTT
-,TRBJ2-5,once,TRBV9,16,CASSPQAGSFQETQYF,TGTGCCAGCAGCCCCCAAGCCGGGAGTTTCCAAGAGACCCAGTACTTC
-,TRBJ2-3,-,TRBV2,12,CASSGGTDTQYF,TGTGCCAGCAGCGGGGGCACAGATACGCAGTATTTT
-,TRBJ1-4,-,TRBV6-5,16,CASSYSTGVTNEKLFF,TGTGCCAGCAGTTACTCGACGGGGGTCACTAATGAAAAACTGTTTTTT
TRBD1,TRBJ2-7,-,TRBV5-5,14,CASSLGQGAYEQYF,TGTGCCAGCAGCTTGGGACAGGGGGCCTACGAGCAGTACTTC
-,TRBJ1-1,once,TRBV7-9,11,CASSLEGQAFF,TGTGCCAGCAGCTTAGAAGGACAGGCTTTCTTT
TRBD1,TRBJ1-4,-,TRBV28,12,CASGRGREKLFF,TGTGCCTCAGGCAGGGGGCGAGAAAAACTGTTTTTT
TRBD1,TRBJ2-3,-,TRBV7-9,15,CASSLEGRGTDTQYF,TGTGCCAGCAGCTTAGAGGGCAGGGGGACAGATACGCAGTATTTT
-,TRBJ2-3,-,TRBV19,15,CASSLDFLGADTQYF,TGTGCCAGTAGTTTAGACTTCCTCGGGGCAGATACGCAGTATTTT
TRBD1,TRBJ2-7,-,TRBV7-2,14,CASSLLGQGAEQYF,TGTGCCAGCAGCTTACTGGGACAGGGGGCCGAGCAGTACTTC
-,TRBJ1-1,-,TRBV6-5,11,CASSLTGEAFF,TGTGCCAGCAGTCTTACCGGTGAAGCTTTCTTT
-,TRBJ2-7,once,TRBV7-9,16,CSSSFWGSELPDEQYF,TGTTCCAGCAGCTTCTGGGGCAGCGAGCTCCCCGACGAGCAGTACTTC
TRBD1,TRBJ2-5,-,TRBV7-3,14,CASSLTGGLGTQYF,TGTGCCAGCAGCTTGACAGGGGGCTTGGGGACCCAGTACTTC
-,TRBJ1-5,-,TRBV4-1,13,CASGVGGYQPQHF,TGCGCCAGCGGAGTGGGGGGGTATCAGCCCCAGCATTTT
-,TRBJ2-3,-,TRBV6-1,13,CASSERSGDTQYF,TGTGCCAGCAGTGAAAGATCCGGAGATACGCAGTATTTT
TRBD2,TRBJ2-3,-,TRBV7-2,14,CASSLGGGADTQYF,TGTGCCAGCAGCTTAGGCGGGGGGGCCGATACGCAGTATTTT
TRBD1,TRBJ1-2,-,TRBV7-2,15,CASSLEATGAGGYTF,TGTGCCAGCAGCTTAGAGGCGACAGGGGCTGGAGGCTACACCTTC
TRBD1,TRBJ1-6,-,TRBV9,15,CASSVGGTGDSPLHF,TGTGCCAGCAGCGTAGGTGGGACAGGGGATTCACCCCTCCACTTT
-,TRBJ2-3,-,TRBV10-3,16,CAIRYERTQSTDTQYF,TGTGCCATCAGATACGAGCGGACCCAGAGCACAGATACGCAGTATTTT
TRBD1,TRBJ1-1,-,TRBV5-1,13,CASSLYRGTEAFF,TGCGCCAGCAGCTTATACAGGGGAACTGAAGCTTTCTTT
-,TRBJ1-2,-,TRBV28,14,CASSLSGIDYGYTF,TGTGCCAGCAGTTTATCAGGGATAGACTATGGCTACACCTTC
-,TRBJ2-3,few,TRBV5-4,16,CASSLAGAGHTDTQYF,TGTGCCAGCAGCTTGGCCGGGGCGGGGCACACAGATACGCAGTATTTT
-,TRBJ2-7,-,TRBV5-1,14,CASSPIAGLNEQYF,TGCGCCAGCTCCCCGATTGCAGGGCTCAACGAGCAGTACTTC
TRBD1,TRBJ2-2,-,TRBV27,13,CASSLQGAGELFF,TGTGCCAGCAGCCTACAGGGGGCCGGGGAGCTGTTTTTT
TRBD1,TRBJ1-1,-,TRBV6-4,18,CASREGQLKPIRNTEAFF,TGTGCCAGCAGGGAGGGACAGCTAAAACCGATACGGAACACTGAAGCTTTCTTT
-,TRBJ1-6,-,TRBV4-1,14,CASSQAFPLAPLHF,TGCGCCAGCAGCCAAGCGTTCCCTCTTGCACCCCTCCACTTT
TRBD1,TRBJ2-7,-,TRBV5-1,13,CASSPRTGGEQYF,TGCGCCAGCAGCCCCCGGACAGGAGGCGAGCAGTACTTC
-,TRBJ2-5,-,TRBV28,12,CATLTGQETQYF,TGTGCCACTCTGACGGGCCAAGAGACCCAGTACTTC
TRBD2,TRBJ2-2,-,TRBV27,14,CASSLTSPPGELFF,TGTGCCAGCAGTCTGACTAGCCCCCCCGGGGAGCTGTTTTTT
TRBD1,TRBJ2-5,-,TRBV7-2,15,CASSLSTGVHQTQYF,TGTGCCAGCAGCTTAAGTACAGGGGTTCATCAGACCCAGTACTTC
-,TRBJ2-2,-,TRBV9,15,CASSDRGGAPGELFF,TGTGCCAGCAGCGATCGAGGGGGGGCTCCCGGGGAGCTGTTTTTT
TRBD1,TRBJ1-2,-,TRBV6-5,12,CASSKQGNGYTF,TGTGCCAGCAGTAAACAGGGGAATGGCTACACCTTC
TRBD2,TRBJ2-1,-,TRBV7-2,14,CASIGTSGYNEQFF,TGTGCCAGCATCGGGACTAGCGGTTACAATGAGCAGTTCTTC
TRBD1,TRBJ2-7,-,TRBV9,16,CASSVDSGTGTYEQYF,TGTGCCAGCAGCGTTGACTCCGGGACAGGGACCTACGAGCAGTACTTC